This T cell receptor (beta chain) was obtained from a study of identical twins. CDR3 length equals 16 residues. Losses at the gene ends were 2 bases for V and 6 bases for J; bases not matched to a gene: 9. Germline V gene lookup returns CDR1 SGHRS and CDR2 YFSETQ. The donors were all healthy and Caucasian. For this clonotype: Antigen unknown.

TCRdb passed the 5' RACE reads through MiXCR, listing each CDR3 protein once. Of some 630,000 distinct CDR3 sequences in the sample, roughly 7.1% were seen once. Overall study findings and caveats: Diverse VJ usage suggested most zero-insertion clonotypes were not invariant T cells. Excess sharing by twins proved weaker in beta out-of-frame sequences.

This sample also appeared in a second study, on yellow fever vaccine responses in identical twins.

The chain couples TRBV5-1 to TRBJ2-7, with 12 bases identical to TRBD1. Material: PBMCs. The origin of this receptor is a woman aged 18-30 years in good health. The CDR3 DNA is TGCGCCAGCAGCTTATCCGGGACAGGGGGCCTCGGCGAGCAGTACTTC. This encodes CASSLSGTGGLGEQYF.